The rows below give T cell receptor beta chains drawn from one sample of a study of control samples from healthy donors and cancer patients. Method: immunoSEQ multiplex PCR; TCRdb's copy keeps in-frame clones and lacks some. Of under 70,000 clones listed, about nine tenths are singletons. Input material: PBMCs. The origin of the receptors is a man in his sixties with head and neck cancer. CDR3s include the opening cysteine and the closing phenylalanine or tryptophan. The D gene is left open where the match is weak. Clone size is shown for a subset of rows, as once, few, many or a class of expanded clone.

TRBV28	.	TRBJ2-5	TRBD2	TGTGCCAGCATTCCTCAGCGGGGCTTCCCAGAGACCCAGTACTTC	CASIPQRGFPETQYF
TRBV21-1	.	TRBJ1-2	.	TGTGCCAGCAGCACGGACAGGGGAAGACCCTATGGCTACACCTTC	CASSTDRGRPYGYTF
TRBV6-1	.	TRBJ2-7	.	TGTGCCAGCAGTGACCATAACAGGGATAGGACCTACGAGCAGTACTTC	CASSDHNRDRTYEQYF
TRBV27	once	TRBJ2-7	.	TGTGCCAGCAGTCCTAGCTCCTACGAGCAGTACTTC	CASSPSSYEQYF
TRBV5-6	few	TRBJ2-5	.	TGTGCCAGCAGCTCCGTTATCGGGGGTTACCAAGAGACCCAGTACTTC	CASSSVIGGYQETQYF
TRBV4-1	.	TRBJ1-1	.	TGCGCCAGCAGCCAATTTACCCCCCAGGGTAACACTGAAGCTTTCTTT	CASSQFTPQGNTEAFF
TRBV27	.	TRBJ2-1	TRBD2	TGTGCCAGCAGTTTATGGCTAGCGGGAGGGAGGGATGAGCAGTTCTTC	CASSLWLAGGRDEQFF
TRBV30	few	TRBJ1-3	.	TGTGCCTGGAGAGTTGGTGGCTCTGGAAACACCATATATTTT	CAWRVGGSGNTIYF
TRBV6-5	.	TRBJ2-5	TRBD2	TGTGCCAGCAGTTACCGGACTAGCGGATTACAAGAGACCCAGTACTTC	CASSYRTSGLQETQYF
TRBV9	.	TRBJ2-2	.	TGTGCCAGCAGCGTACACCCCTATGGGAACACCGGGGAGCTGTTTTTT	CASSVHPYGNTGELFF
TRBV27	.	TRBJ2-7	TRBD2	TGTGCCAGCAGTGGGAGTCGTCTCGGGACTAGCGGGACCTACGAGCAGTACTTC	CASSGSRLGTSGTYEQYF
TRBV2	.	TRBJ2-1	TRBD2	TGTGCCAGCAGTGGGCAACCGGGACTAGCCTACAATGAGCAGTTCTTC	CASSGQPGLAYNEQFF
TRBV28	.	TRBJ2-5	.	TGTGCCAGCAGTTTTGATACTGGGGGCCGGGAGACCCAGTACTTC	CASSFDTGGRETQYF
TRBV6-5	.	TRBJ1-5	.	TGTGCCAGCAATCCTCGGGGAGTGGATCAGCCCCAGCATTTT	CASNPRGVDQPQHF
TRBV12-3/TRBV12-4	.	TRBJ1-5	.	TGTGCCAGCAGCGTTGACAGTCCAACGCCCCAGCATTTT	CASSVDSPTPQHF
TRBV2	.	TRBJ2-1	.	TGTGCCAGCGGGGGCCAGGGAACCTACAATGAGCAGTTCTTC	CASGGQGTYNEQFF
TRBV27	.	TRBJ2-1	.	TGTGCCAGCAGCCGCGGCCATGAGCAGTTCTTC	CASSRGHEQFF
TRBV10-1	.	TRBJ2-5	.	TGCGCCAGCAGTGATGGTGGAGAGACCCAGTACTTC	CASSDGGETQYF
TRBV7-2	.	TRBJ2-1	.	TGTGCCAGCAGCTTAGTGGTCTTTACGGGATCACACAATGAGCAGTTCTTC	CASSLVVFTGSHNEQFF
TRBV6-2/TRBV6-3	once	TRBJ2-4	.	TGTGCCAGCAGTTACGGGGGACCCAAAAACATTCAGTACTTC	CASSYGGPKNIQYF
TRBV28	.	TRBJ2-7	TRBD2	TGTGCCAGCAGCCCAGCGGGGGGAAAATACGAGCAGTACTTC	CASSPAGGKYEQYF
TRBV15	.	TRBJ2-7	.	TGTGCCACCAGCAGAGATTGGGCCTACGAGCAGTACTTC	CATSRDWAYEQYF
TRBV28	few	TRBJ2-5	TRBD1	TGTGCCAGCAGCCAATCAAGACAGGGGCGGGAGACCCAGTACTTC	CASSQSRQGRETQYF
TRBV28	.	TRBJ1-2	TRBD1	TGTGCCAGCAGACTACAGGGGGCGGCGGGTGGCTACACCTTC	CASRLQGAAGGYTF
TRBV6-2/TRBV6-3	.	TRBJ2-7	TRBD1	TGTGCCAGCAGCCTAAAACCGGGACAGGGACCCTACGAGCAGTACTTC	CASSLKPGQGPYEQYF
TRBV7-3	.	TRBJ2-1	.	TGTGCCAGCAGCTTGAGTAGGGGACCCTACAATGAGCAGTTCTTC	CASSLSRGPYNEQFF
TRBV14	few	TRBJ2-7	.	TGTGCCAGCAGCCAAGACGGGGTGACGGTGGAGTACTTC	CASSQDGVTVEYF
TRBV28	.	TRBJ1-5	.	TGTGCCAGCTTGGGGGGGAGTAGCAATCAGCCCCAGCATTTT	CASLGGSSNQPQHF
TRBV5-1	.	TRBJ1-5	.	TGCGCCAGCAGCTTGGTACTTGCAGGGACCAGTTATAGCAATCAGCCCCAGCATTTT	CASSLVLAGTSYSNQPQHF
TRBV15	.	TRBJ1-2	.	TGTGCCACCAGCAGAGATCAGGTGGAGACATCAAGGGGCTACACCTTC	CATSRDQVETSRGYTF
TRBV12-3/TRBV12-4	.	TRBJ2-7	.	TGTGCCAGCAGTCTCGACCACTCCGAGCAGTACTTC	CASSLDHSEQYF
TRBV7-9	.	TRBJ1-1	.	TGTGCCAGCAGCTTAACTAGGGACAATACTGAAGCTTTCTTT	CASSLTRDNTEAFF
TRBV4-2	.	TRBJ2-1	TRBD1	TGTGCCAGCAGCCAAGATGGTCGGACAGGGACGCGCAATGAGCAGTTCTTC	CASSQDGRTGTRNEQFF
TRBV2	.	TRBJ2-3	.	TGTGCCAGCAGTGAGGTTTCTAGCACAGATACGCAGTATTTT	CASSEVSSTDTQYF
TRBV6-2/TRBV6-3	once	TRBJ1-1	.	TGTGCCAGCAGTTACTCTGGACAGAGGACTGAAGCTTTCTTT	CASSYSGQRTEAFF
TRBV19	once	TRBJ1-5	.	TGTGCCACTTCTATGGGGCCCCTAGGAGGCAATCAGCCCCAGCATTTT	CATSMGPLGGNQPQHF
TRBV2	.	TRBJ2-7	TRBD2	TGTGCCAGCAGTAGGACTAGCGGGGGACCCTACGAGCAGTACTTC	CASSRTSGGPYEQYF